A single sample gave rise to the 26 T cell receptor beta chains below, sequenced in a study of Tregs in tolerant kidney transplant recipients. Assay: immunoSEQ multiplex PCR; the TCRdb copy retains only in-frame clones and omits some. The sample contains about 83,000 clones, roughly 98% of which appear only once. The specimen comprised CD4+ T cells from blood, sampled before the transplant. The receptors stem from a human donor who received a combined kidney and bone marrow transplant.

The CDR3, as DNA: TGTGCCATCACCCCTGGCCCTGGAAACACCATATATTTT. This translates into CAITPGPGNTIYF. The rearrangement joins TRBV10-3 to TRBJ1-3, with D unresolved. Germline values: CDR1 ENHRY, CDR2 SYGVKD. V was shortened by 7 bases and J by 2 bases, with 9 bases between the two germline ends. CDR3 size: 13 residues.

The DNA of the CDR3 is TGTGCCTCTGCACGGGACTCTTTCTCCTACGAGCAGTACTTC. Translating gives CASARDSFSYEQYF. The chain couples TRBV30 to TRBJ2-7; weak D call: TRBD2 (6 bases). V was pared by 7 bases and J by 0 bases, with 16 bases between. CDR1 is GTSNPN, CDR2 SVGIG, per germline (reference sequence). The length of the CDR3 is 14 residues.

This chain uses TRBV11-2 with TRBJ1-4; D unclear. Trimming took 4 bases from V and 7 from J, leaving 10 bases between them. Germline loops: CDR1 SGHAT, CDR2 FQNNGV. The CDR3 runs 13 residues. The CDR3 is CASSSSRVEKLFF. CDR3 in DNA: TGTGCCAGCAGCTCCTCCCGGGTTGAAAAACTGTTTTTT.

The gene calls are TRBV7-8 and TRBJ2-5, with D possibly being TRBD1 (6 bases). Germline CDR1 SGHVS, CDR2 FQNEAQ. Deletions cut 8 bases from V and 5 bases from J, with 21 bases between. The CDR3 covers 15 residues. The CDR3 protein is CASRIMGQGRETQYF. CDR3 bases: TGTGCCAGCCGTATCATGGGACAAGGGCGGGAGACCCAGTACTTC. Combining the CDR3 with reference TRBV7-8 and TRBJ2-5 gives the whole variable domain GAGVSQSPRYKVAKRGQDVALRCDPISGHVSLFWYQQALGQGPEFLTYFQNEAQLDKSGLPSDRFFAERPEGSVSTLKIQRTQQEDSAVYLCASRIMGQGRETQYFGPGTRLLVL.

The CDR3 region has the DNA TGCGCCAGCAGCCAAGATGTTACAGGGTATAATTCACCCCTCCACTTT. Its translation: CASSQDVTGYNSPLHF. The rearrangement joins TRBV4-3 to TRBJ1-6, with a weak D call TRBD1 (6 bases). Germline CDR1 reads LGHNA; CDR2 reads YSLEER. The CDR3 contains 16 residues. The germline V and J ends were trimmed by 0 bases and 4 bases, with 10 bases remaining between them.

The chain recombines TRBV11-3 with TRBJ1-4; D is unclear. V was cut by 8 bases and J by 5 bases, with 6 bases left in between. Germline assignment: CDR1 SGHNT and CDR2 YENEEA. There are 11 residues in the CDR3. CDR3 DNA sequence: TGTGCCAGCGGACTAAATGAAAAACTGTTTTTT. Amino acids: CASGLNEKLFF.

The chain recombines TRBV28 with TRBJ2-2; 12 nucleotides match TRBD2. Germline CDR1 and CDR2: MDHEN and SYDVKM. V was clipped by 5 bases and J by 7 bases; unmatched bases: 5. CDR3 size: 15 residues. CDR3: CASSLGLAGIGELFF. CDR3 nucleotide sequence: TGTGCCAGCAGTCTTGGACTAGCGGGGATCGGGGAGCTGTTTTTT.

The rearrangement joins TRBV5-5 to TRBJ2-7; a weak D match, TRBD2 (7 bases). The CDR3 sequence is 14 residues long. V lost 4 bases and J 4 bases, leaving 15 bases between the germline ends. Per germline, CDR1 SGHKS and CDR2 YYEKEE (reference sequence). The CDR3 loop reads CASSRRGGEYEQYF. The CDR3 region has the DNA TGTGCCAGCAGCCGGAGGGGGGGCGAGTACGAGCAGTACTTC.

This clone was seen only once. The chain carries TRBV6-5 and TRBJ2-5; 10 nucleotides agree with TRBD2. The germline gives CDR1 MNHEY, CDR2 SVGAGI. Trimming took 5 bases from V and 0 from J; bases not matched to a gene: 3. This CDR3 region has 15 residues. This CDR3 is CASSHLAGDQETQYF. Written as DNA, the CDR3 is TGTGCCAGCAGTCATCTAGCGGGAGACCAAGAGACCCAGTACTTC.

The chain employs TRBV5-4 and TRBJ1-2; unclear D gene. CDR1 SGHNT and CDR2 YYREEE come from the germline V gene (reference sequence). Trimming left V 1 base short and J 3 bases short, with 10 bases between. The CDR3 sequence is 14 residues long. The CDR3 region is CASSLPWSDYGYTF. The CDR3 coding sequence is TGTGCCAGCAGCTTGCCCTGGTCGGACTATGGCTACACCTTC.

J is TRBJ1-6 and V is TRBV10-2; D call uncertain. The V gene lost 1 base and the J gene lost 9 bases, with 4 bases spanning the gap. CDR1 is WSHSY and CDR2 is SAAADI in the germline V gene. This CDR3 comprises 12 residues. The CDR3 loop is CASSELASPLHF. Written as DNA, the CDR3 is TGCGCCAGCAGTGAGTTGGCTTCACCCCTCCACTTT.

The rearrangement joins TRBV4-2 to TRBJ2-7; 9 nucleotides match TRBD1. Germline loops: CDR1 LGHNA, CDR2 YNFKEQ. The CDR3 extends over 14 amino acids. Losses at the gene ends were 5 bases for V and 9 bases for J; bases not matched to a gene: 11. The DNA of the CDR3 is TGTGCCAGCAGCTCGCCGGGACAGGGTCGTGGGCAGTACTTC. Translating it yields CASSSPGQGRGQYF.

The rearrangement links TRBV6-5 to TRBJ2-3; D is ambiguous. Germline V gene data show CDR1 as MNHEY and CDR2 as SVGAGI. The CDR3 contains 15 residues. Between the trimmed V and J ends, which lost 0 bases and 0 bases, there was a span of 7 bases. The CDR3 DNA follows: TGTGCCAGCAGTTACTCAGCCACCAGCACAGATACGCAGTATTTT. This sequence encodes CASSYSATSTDTQYF.

V gene TRBV7-2 combines with J gene TRBJ2-3; 7 nucleotides agree with TRBD2. Germline loops: CDR1 SGHTA, CDR2 FQGNSA. With V trimmed by 2 bases and J by 3 bases, 5 bases remained unmatched. The length of the CDR3 is 15 residues. The CDR3: CASSLLRGSTDTQYF. For the CDR3, the DNA is TGTGCCAGCAGCTTACTGCGGGGGTCGACAGATACGCAGTATTTT.

The V call is TRBV6-6, the J call TRBJ2-7; D is ambiguous. Trimming cost V 0 bases and J 5 bases, with 14 bases left between them. This CDR3 region has 15 residues. From germline, CDR1 is MNHNY and CDR2 SVGAGI (reference sequence). The CDR3 DNA is TGTGCCAGCAGTTACTCGATCTGGCATCGGGACGAGCAGTACTTC. Amino acid sequence: CASSYSIWHRDEQYF.

The V call is TRBV5-8, the J call TRBJ2-5; TRBD1 might be the D (5 bases). Per germline, CDR1 SGHTS and CDR2 YDEGEE. V was shortened by 4 bases and J by 1 base, with 8 bases between the two germline ends. The CDR3 length is 13 residues. CDR3 nucleotide sequence: TGTGCCAGCAGCCGACAGCCCCAAGAGACCCAGTACTTC. Its protein is CASSRQPQETQYF.

CDR3 bases: TGTGCCAGCAGCTTTACAGGGCCCTACGAGCAGTACTTC. Amino acid sequence: CASSFTGPYEQYF. The chain combines TRBV5-5 with TRBJ2-7; D is possibly TRBD1 (6 bases). Germline CDR1 reads SGHKS; CDR2 reads YYEKEE (reference sequence). The ends were cut back, 2 bases at V and 2 bases at J, with 8 bases in the middle. This CDR3 has 13 residues.

The rearrangement links TRBV19 to TRBJ1-4; D gene unclear. V gave up 5 bases and J gave up 7 bases, with 8 bases separating them. The CDR3 covers 12 residues. Germline-derived CDR1 and CDR2 are LNHDA and SQIVND (reference sequence). The CDR3 sequence: CASSPLGEKLFF. CDR3 in DNA: TGTGCCAGTAGTCCCCTCGGTGAAAAACTGTTTTTT.

This clone was observed once. V is TRBV19 and J is TRBJ2-5; 10 bases are a match to TRBD2. The germline V gene encodes CDR1 LNHDA and CDR2 SQIVND (reference sequence). This CDR3 is 17 amino acids long. The trim removed 2 bases at V and 7 bases at J, leaving 13 bases unmatched. The CDR3 loop is CASSIRASGGADGTQYF. CDR3 nucleotides: TGTGCCAGTAGTATAAGGGCCAGCGGGGGGGCCGACGGGACCCAGTACTTC.

The chain links TRBV5-6 to TRBJ2-7; weak D call: TRBD2 (5 bases). The germline V gene encodes CDR1 SGHDT and CDR2 YYEEEE. This CDR3 is 14 amino acids long. Trimming removed 2 bases at V and 0 bases at J, with 9 bases between. CDR3 sequence reads: CASSFARGSYEQYF. CDR3 in DNA: TGTGCCAGCAGCTTCGCTCGGGGCTCCTACGAGCAGTACTTC. Full variable domain (outside the CDR3, taken from reference TRBV5-6 and TRBJ2-7): DAGVTQSPTHLIKTRGQQVTLRCSPKSGHDTVSWYQQALGQGPQFIFQYYEEEERQRGNFPDRFSGHQFPNYSSELNVNALLLGDSALYLCASSFARGSYEQYFGPGTRLTVT.

The gene calls are TRBV9 and TRBJ2-1, with D perhaps matching TRBD2 (6 bases). Trimming left V 2 bases short and J 5 bases short, with 14 bases between. Germline V gene lookup returns CDR1 SGDLS and CDR2 YYNGEE. The CDR3 runs to 15 residues. The CDR3 protein is CASSVETSAHNEQFF. The CDR3 region has the DNA TGTGCCAGCAGCGTTGAGACTAGTGCACACAATGAGCAGTTCTTC.

The chain links TRBV4-3 to TRBJ2-7, with D tentatively TRBD1 (6 bases). Germline CDR1 is LGHNA and CDR2 is YSLEER. V shed 4 bases and J shed 1 base, with 17 bases lying between them. The CDR3 length is 16 residues. CDR3 protein: CASSPRQGMISYEQYF. In DNA form, the CDR3 reads TGCGCCAGCAGCCCCCGTCAGGGGATGATTTCCTACGAGCAGTACTTC.

The genes are TRBV7-8 and TRBJ1-1; D possibly corresponds to TRBD1 (6 bases). CDR1 and CDR2 from the germline V gene are SGHVS and FQNEAQ. The CDR3 is made up of 13 amino acids. V lost 5 bases to trimming and J lost 6 bases, with 13 bases between them. Here the CDR3 DNA reads TGTGCCAGCAGCAAACAGGGAATGGCTGAAGCTTTCTTT. This gives the protein CASSKQGMAEAFF.

The sample holds one count of this clone. V gene TRBV6-6 combines with J gene TRBJ1-3, with a tentative D call TRBD1 (6 bases). V was clipped by 11 bases and J by 2 bases, with 13 bases between them. Germline values: CDR1 MNHNY, CDR2 SVGAGI (reference sequence). This CDR3 is built from 13 residues. The CDR3 loop reads CAVTGFPGNTIYF. CDR3 DNA sequence: TGTGCCGTCACAGGGTTCCCTGGAAACACCATATATTTT.

The rearrangement joins TRBV9 to TRBJ2-5; 8 nucleotides align to TRBD2. CDR1 is SGDLS and CDR2 is YYNGEE in the germline V gene. Germline trimming cut 3 bases from V and 4 bases from J; bases unmatched to any gene: 5. The CDR3 is made up of 14 amino acids. DNA of the CDR3: TGTGCCAGCAGCGCAGGACTAGCTGGAGAGACCCAGTACTTC. This translates into CASSAGLAGETQYF.

V and J are TRBV18 and TRBJ1-4; a possible D gene is TRBD1 (6 bases). CDR3 length: 17 residues. Germline loops: CDR1 KGHSH, CDR2 LQKENI. V shed 2 bases and J shed 3 bases, with 16 bases lying between them. CDR3 in amino acids: CASSPSLPGQSNEKLFF. The CDR3 DNA reads as TGTGCCAGCTCACCAAGTCTGCCGGGACAATCTAATGAAAAACTGTTTTTT.